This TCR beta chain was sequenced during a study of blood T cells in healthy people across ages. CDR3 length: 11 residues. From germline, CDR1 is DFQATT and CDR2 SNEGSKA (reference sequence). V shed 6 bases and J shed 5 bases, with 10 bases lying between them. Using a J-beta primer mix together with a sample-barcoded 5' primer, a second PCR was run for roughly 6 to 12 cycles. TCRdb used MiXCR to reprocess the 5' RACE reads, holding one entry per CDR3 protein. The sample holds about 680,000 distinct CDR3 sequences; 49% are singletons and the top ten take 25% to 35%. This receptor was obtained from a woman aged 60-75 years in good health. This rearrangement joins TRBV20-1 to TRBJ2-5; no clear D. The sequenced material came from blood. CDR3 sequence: CSARWMETQYF. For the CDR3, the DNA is TGCAGTGCCCGGTGGATGGAGACCCAGTACTTC.